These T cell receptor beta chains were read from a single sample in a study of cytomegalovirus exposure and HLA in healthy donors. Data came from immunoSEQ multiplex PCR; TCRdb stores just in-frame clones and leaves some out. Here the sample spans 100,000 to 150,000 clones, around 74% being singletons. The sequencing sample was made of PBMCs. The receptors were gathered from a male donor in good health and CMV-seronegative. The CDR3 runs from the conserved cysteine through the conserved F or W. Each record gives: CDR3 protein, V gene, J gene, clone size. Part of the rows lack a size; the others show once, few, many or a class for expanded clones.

CDR3 protein: CASSSSSGSNTGELFF
V gene: TRBV28
J gene: TRBJ2-2
clone size: once

CDR3 protein: CASQRSGYEQYF
V gene: TRBV2
J gene: TRBJ2-7
clone size: -

CDR3 protein: CASSTGTGAYNEQFF
V gene: TRBV7-2
J gene: TRBJ2-1
clone size: -

CDR3 protein: CASSLVGPGGADTGELFF
V gene: TRBV28
J gene: TRBJ2-2
clone size: once

CDR3 protein: CAWRGDSVIHGYTF
V gene: TRBV30
J gene: TRBJ1-2
clone size: -

CDR3 protein: CASSHNLAGEKQETQYF
V gene: TRBV18
J gene: TRBJ2-5
clone size: -

CDR3 protein: CASNLVLDRVSEQYF
V gene: TRBV7-2
J gene: TRBJ2-7
clone size: -

CDR3 protein: CASIQESLSTDTQYF
V gene: TRBV7-2
J gene: TRBJ2-3
clone size: -

CDR3 protein: CASSEDSANTGELFF
V gene: TRBV7-9
J gene: TRBJ2-2
clone size: -

CDR3 protein: CASSVEISGDSGGELFF
V gene: TRBV9
J gene: TRBJ2-2
clone size: -

CDR3 protein: CSSSLGEGSYNEQFF
V gene: TRBV7-9
J gene: TRBJ2-1
clone size: -

CDR3 protein: CAIGTENTGELFF
V gene: TRBV10-3
J gene: TRBJ2-2
clone size: -

CDR3 protein: CASSRGTKADIQYF
V gene: TRBV14
J gene: TRBJ2-4
clone size: -

CDR3 protein: CASSEAGTYSGANVLTF
V gene: TRBV6-1
J gene: TRBJ2-6
clone size: once

CDR3 protein: CAWSGTGASEQFF
V gene: TRBV30
J gene: TRBJ2-1
clone size: -

CDR3 protein: CAWKGGTGQEAQYF
V gene: TRBV30
J gene: TRBJ2-5
clone size: -

CDR3 protein: CASSSLGTGNSPLHF
V gene: TRBV7-9
J gene: TRBJ1-6
clone size: once

CDR3 protein: CASSSSGGSYNEQFF
V gene: TRBV28
J gene: TRBJ2-1
clone size: -

CDR3 protein: CSVARTASEQYF
V gene: TRBV29-1
J gene: TRBJ2-7
clone size: -

CDR3 protein: CASSIAGGRTDTQYF
V gene: TRBV6-5
J gene: TRBJ2-3
clone size: -

CDR3 protein: CASSIGRRPAGGYTF
V gene: TRBV19
J gene: TRBJ1-2
clone size: -

CDR3 protein: CAWRGPGLNTGELFF
V gene: TRBV30
J gene: TRBJ2-2
clone size: -

CDR3 protein: CASSHSDQAGQYF
V gene: TRBV7-2
J gene: TRBJ2-7
clone size: -

CDR3 protein: CASSLQADLGTDTQYF
V gene: TRBV4-3
J gene: TRBJ2-3
clone size: -

CDR3 protein: CASSPGRGPSYEQYF
V gene: TRBV7-2
J gene: TRBJ2-7
clone size: few

CDR3 protein: CASSSHRGRGEKLFF
V gene: TRBV19
J gene: TRBJ1-4
clone size: -

CDR3 protein: CASSPYKRESSYEQYF
V gene: TRBV18
J gene: -
clone size: -

CDR3 protein: CASSAAGDGYTF
V gene: TRBV27
J gene: TRBJ1-2
clone size: -

CDR3 protein: CASSLRLQGSYTF
V gene: TRBV28
J gene: TRBJ1-2
clone size: once

CDR3 protein: CAWAPRGRDGYTF
V gene: TRBV30
J gene: TRBJ1-2
clone size: -

CDR3 protein: CASSQDPFRDTSVGAFF
V gene: TRBV14
J gene: TRBJ1-1
clone size: once

CDR3 protein: CASSYQQGASTDTQYF
V gene: TRBV5-4
J gene: TRBJ2-3
clone size: once

CDR3 protein: CASSQTGGDTIYF
V gene: TRBV11-2
J gene: TRBJ1-3
clone size: -

CDR3 protein: CASSLIRNTDTQYF
V gene: TRBV7-2
J gene: TRBJ2-3
clone size: -

CDR3 protein: CASSLLPRGPSYEQYF
V gene: TRBV28
J gene: -
clone size: -

CDR3 protein: CASSLAAGLAGETQYF
V gene: TRBV5-1
J gene: TRBJ2-5
clone size: -

CDR3 protein: CASSLLALANYGYTF
V gene: TRBV5-1
J gene: TRBJ1-2
clone size: few

CDR3 protein: CASSLGQTTYEQYF
V gene: TRBV7-2
J gene: -
clone size: -

CDR3 protein: CASSQDQNRLSLGYGYTF
V gene: TRBV4-1
J gene: TRBJ1-2
clone size: many

CDR3 protein: CASSSVGIGAGELFF
V gene: TRBV11-3
J gene: TRBJ2-2
clone size: -

CDR3 protein: CASSLSTGYEQYF
V gene: TRBV7-9
J gene: TRBJ2-7
clone size: -

CDR3 protein: CASSPEAFF
V gene: TRBV5-6
J gene: TRBJ1-1
clone size: -

CDR3 protein: CASSTRDRGATDTQYF
V gene: TRBV19
J gene: TRBJ2-3
clone size: few

CDR3 protein: CAISRGPGNQPQHF
V gene: TRBV10-3
J gene: TRBJ1-5
clone size: once

CDR3 protein: CASNGGGETQYF
V gene: TRBV6-6
J gene: TRBJ2-5
clone size: -

CDR3 protein: CATAPGTGPYEQYF
V gene: TRBV19
J gene: TRBJ2-7
clone size: -

CDR3 protein: CASSLGGSYNEQFF
V gene: TRBV18
J gene: TRBJ2-1
clone size: few

CDR3 protein: CASSTGGYEQYF
V gene: TRBV5-1
J gene: TRBJ2-7
clone size: few

CDR3 protein: CSARAEESLYF
V gene: TRBV20-1
J gene: TRBJ2-3
clone size: -

CDR3 protein: CASTNDRDGYTF
V gene: TRBV9
J gene: TRBJ1-2
clone size: -

CDR3 protein: CASSLYRVLSDTQYF
V gene: TRBV28
J gene: TRBJ2-3
clone size: -

CDR3 protein: CAWSVLARGGYTF
V gene: TRBV30
J gene: TRBJ1-2
clone size: -

CDR3 protein: CASRNTGLASYEQYF
V gene: TRBV28
J gene: TRBJ2-7
clone size: -

CDR3 protein: CASSNPRLNTDTQYF
V gene: TRBV19
J gene: TRBJ2-3
clone size: -

CDR3 protein: CASSNLRQDAPSTDTQYF
V gene: TRBV28
J gene: TRBJ2-3
clone size: -